One sample yielded the 22 T cell receptor beta chains listed below, sequenced in a study of cytomegalovirus exposure and HLA in healthy donors. In the PCR, 60 Vbeta and 13 Jbeta primers were used. Using immunoSEQ multiplex PCR, the repertoire was profiled, and TCRdb retains in-frame clones only, with some absent. The sample shows more than 85,000 clones, approximately 76% of them seen only once. Material for sequencing was PBMCs. The receptor source for this set is a man aged 40-50 years in good health and CMV-seronegative.

The chain links TRBV7-9 to TRBJ1-6; TRBD1 agrees at 9 bases. V gave up 10 bases and J gave up 8 bases; unmatched junction bases: 6. Germline assignment: CDR1 SEHNR and CDR2 FQNEAQ (reference sequence). This CDR3 contains 13 residues. CDR3 residues: CAIKGTGYSPLHF. The CDR3 DNA follows: TGTGCCATCAAAGGGACAGGGTATTCACCCCTCCACTTT.

With respect to this clone: Mismatch with germline at one junction end may stem from a read error. The V call is TRBV7-9, the J call TRBJ1-1; a possible D gene is TRBD1 (5 bases). Germline V gene lookup returns CDR1 SEHNR and CDR2 FQNEAQ (reference sequence). The CDR3 is made up of 12 amino acids. CDR3 DNA: TGTTCCAGCCGGCCGTACAGGCTTGAAGCTTTCTTT. Translation gives CSSRPYRLEAFF.

In this sample, this clone turned up a few times. The CDR3 DNA reads TGTGCCAGCAGCTTAGGCGGGGCGAAGGAAAAACTGTTTTTT. It is translated as CASSLGGAKEKLFF. The V gene is TRBV7-6, the J gene TRBJ1-4; possible D gene TRBD1, 5 bases. V was shortened by 1 base and J by 8 bases, with 11 bases between the two germline ends. The CDR3 is 14 residues long. CDR1 SGHVS and CDR2 FNYEAQ come from the germline V gene.

The chain is built from TRBV7-8 and TRBJ1-5, with D possibly TRBD1 on 5 matching bases. Trimming stripped 4 bases from V and 0 bases from J, with 13 bases between. There are 16 residues in the CDR3. Germline lookup yields CDR1 SGHVS and CDR2 FQNEAQ. Here the CDR3 reads CASSWAGRPSNQPQHF. CDR3 coding DNA: TGTGCCAGCAGCTGGGCGGGACGGCCTAGCAATCAGCCCCAGCATTTT.

The sample holds a few counts of this clone. The J gene is TRBJ1-6, the V gene TRBV6-5; D not resolved. The CDR3 runs to 16 residues. The germline gives CDR1 MNHEY, CDR2 SVGAGI. V lost 0 bases and J lost 3, with 9 bases in between. The CDR3 DNA sequence: TGTGCCAGCAGTTACTCGGGCAGGCTCTATAATTCACCCCTCCACTTT. It is translated as CASSYSGRLYNSPLHF.

The rearrangement joins TRBV18 to TRBJ2-7, with D maybe TRBD1 (6 bases). Per germline, CDR1 KGHSH and CDR2 LQKENI. This CDR3 is built from 13 residues. The ends were cut back, 3 bases at V and 5 bases at J, with 11 bases in the middle. The CDR3 nucleotides are TGTGCCAGCTCACCGAACAGGGAAAACGAGCAGTACTTC. It codes for CASSPNRENEQYF.

The chain employs TRBV5-4 and TRBJ2-3; TRBD2 might be the D (5 bases). Germline values: CDR1 SGHNT, CDR2 YYREEE (reference sequence). Between the trimmed V and J ends, which lost 4 bases and 4 bases, there was a span of 13 bases. This CDR3 comprises 14 residues. The CDR3 loop is CASSLEGSADTQYF. The DNA for the CDR3 is TGTGCCAGCAGCCTAGAGGGATCGGCAGATACGCAGTATTTT.

Notes on this clone: Other DNA sequences within the sample encode an identical CDR3. The V gene is TRBV6-6, the J gene TRBJ2-1, with D maybe TRBD1 (5 bases). Deletions cut 6 bases from V and 1 base from J, with 10 bases between. The germline V gene encodes CDR1 MNHNY and CDR2 SVGAGI (reference sequence). This CDR3 comprises 14 residues. The DNA of the CDR3 is TGTGCCAGCAGGGGGCCTCGGTCCTACAATGAGCAGTTCTTC. Protein product: CASRGPRSYNEQFF.

Only a few counts were recorded for this clone. The genes are TRBV9 and TRBJ2-1; D might be TRBD1 (5 bases). V was cut by 0 bases and J by 0 bases, with 7 bases left in between. The CDR3 is 15 residues long. CDR1 and CDR2 from the germline V gene are SGDLS and YYNGEE. CDR3 nucleotide sequence: TGTGCCAGCAGCGTAGGGGGCCCCTCCTACAATGAGCAGTTCTTC. Protein product: CASSVGGPSYNEQFF.

This sequence joins TRBV4-2 and TRBJ2-3; 7 bases align to TRBD2. Germline assignment: CDR1 LGHNA and CDR2 YNFKEQ. The CDR3 is 17 residues long. V dropped 0 bases and J dropped 2; count of bases not matched to a gene: 8. CDR3 sequence (DNA): TGTGCCAGCAGCCAAGATTGGGCTAGCGGTAACACAGATACGCAGTATTTT. Translation: CASSQDWASGNTDTQYF.

The rearrangement joins TRBV6-5 to TRBJ2-2, with TRBD1 matching over 7 bases. This CDR3 spans 14 amino acids. Germline V lookup: CDR1 MNHEY, CDR2 SVGAGI. The J segment lost 4 bases and the V segment lost 3 bases, leaving 2 bases of the junction unmatched. CDR3 loop: CASSYGTVTGELFF. The CDR3 DNA sequence: TGTGCCAGCAGTTATGGGACAGTCACCGGGGAGCTGTTTTTT.

This clone occurred a few times. The CDR3 reads CASSSRTGAGEQYF. The CDR3 DNA reads TGTGCCAGCAGCTCCCGGACAGGGGCGGGCGAGCAGTACTTC. The gene calls are TRBV9 and TRBJ2-7; 9 nucleotides align to TRBD1. CDR1 is SGDLS, CDR2 YYNGEE, per germline. The CDR3 spans 14 residues. V gave up 4 bases and J gave up 6 bases; unmatched junction bases: 8.

V and J are TRBV7-9 and TRBJ1-6; D is unclear. Germline V lookup: CDR1 SEHNR, CDR2 FQNEAQ (reference sequence). Trimming removed 3 bases from V and 6 bases from J, with 9 bases in between. The CDR3 sequence is 14 residues long. The CDR3 DNA reads as TGTGCCAGCAGCTTCAATAGTCCTAATTCACCCCTCCACTTT. Translated: CASSFNSPNSPLHF.

This clone was counted between two and nine times. V is TRBV4-3 and J is TRBJ2-7, with TRBD2 matching 8 bases. Trimming took 0 bases from V and 8 from J; bases not matched to a gene: 9. CDR3 length equals 15 residues. CDR1 is LGHNA, CDR2 YSLEER, per germline. DNA of the CDR3: TGCGCCAGCAGCCAAGATCGGGGGGGTAGGGATCAGCAGTACTTC. This gives the protein CASSQDRGGRDQQYF.

The chain couples TRBV30 to TRBJ2-3, with D possibly TRBD1 on 6 matching bases. CDR3 length equals 15 residues. Germline-derived CDR1 and CDR2 are GTSNPN and SVGIG (reference sequence). Trimming left V 2 bases short and J 0 bases short, with 12 bases between. The CDR3 protein is CAWSPQGISTDTQYF. The CDR3 nucleotides read TGTGCCTGGAGTCCACAGGGTATTAGCACAGATACGCAGTATTTT.

J is TRBJ1-5 and V is TRBV6-1; D is perhaps TRBD1 (6 bases). The CDR3 extends over 15 amino acids. The ends were cut back, 4 bases at V and 1 base at J, with 11 bases in the middle. Germline V lookup: CDR1 MNHNS, CDR2 SASEGT. The CDR3 nucleotides are TGTGCCAGCAGTGTGTCCGGACAGAGCAATCAGCCCCAGCATTTT. It codes for CASSVSGQSNQPQHF.

The chain uses TRBV9 and TRBJ2-2; D not resolved. The ends were cut back, 0 bases at V and 6 bases at J, with 6 bases in the middle. The germline gives CDR1 SGDLS, CDR2 YYNGEE. CDR3 length: 13 amino acids. CDR3 residues: CASSVEIAGELFF. Here the CDR3 DNA reads TGTGCCAGCAGCGTAGAGATAGCCGGGGAGCTGTTTTTT.

The CDR3 protein is CATSRDDRSSYEQYF. The CDR3 DNA follows: TGTGCCACCAGCAGAGATGACAGAAGCTCCTACGAGCAGTACTTC. J is TRBJ2-7 and V is TRBV15, with D possibly being TRBD1 (5 bases). CDR1 and CDR2 (germline): LNHNV, YYDKDF (reference sequence). The germline V and J ends were trimmed by 0 bases and 0 bases, with 9 bases remaining between them. The CDR3 covers 15 residues.

Of note for this clone: One end of the junction is discordant with germline, which a read error may explain. The chain employs TRBV5-4 and TRBJ1-1, with TRBD1 matching 10 bases. The CDR3 extends over 14 amino acids. Germline V lookup: CDR1 SGHNT, CDR2 YYREEE (reference sequence). The CDR3 nucleotides read TGCGCCAGCAGCCAAGCCTCCGGGACAGGGGTAGCTTTCTTT. Translation gives CASSQASGTGVAFF.

The V and J genes are TRBV7-9 and TRBJ1-1; D remains unclear. The CDR3 is 13 residues long. Trimming took 4 bases from V and 4 from J, leaving 10 bases between them. Germline V gives CDR1 SEHNR, CDR2 FQNEAQ (reference sequence). CDR3 nucleotide sequence: TGTGCCAGCAGCTCGTTCGGGAGCACTGAAGCTTTCTTT. Its translation is CASSSFGSTEAFF.

The CDR3 region has the DNA TGTGCCAGCGGACTCCGGGCCTACGAGCAGTACTTC. It is translated as CASGLRAYEQYF. The V call is TRBV7-2, the J call TRBJ2-7, with D possibly matching TRBD2 (5 bases). This CDR3 spans 12 amino acids. Trimming stripped 8 bases from V and 2 bases from J, with 10 bases between. CDR1 is SGHTA and CDR2 is FQGNSA in the germline V gene. The complete variable domain, with remaining parts taken from reference TRBV7-2 and TRBJ2-7, reads GAGVSQSPSNKVTEKGKDVELRCDPISGHTALYWYRQSLGQGLEFLIYFQGNSAPDKSGLPSDRFSAERTGGSVSTLTIQRTQQEDSAVYLCASGLRAYEQYFGPGTRLTVT.

The count of this clone is one. The chain combines TRBV9 with TRBJ1-2, with 11 bases identical to TRBD1. The CDR3 contains 14 residues. V lost 4 bases and J lost 6; bases outside the gene matches: 5. Germline CDR1 SGDLS, CDR2 YYNGEE. The CDR3 bases are TGTGCCAGCAGCACGGACAGGGGGCTTCATGGCTACACCTTC. Translation gives CASSTDRGLHGYTF.